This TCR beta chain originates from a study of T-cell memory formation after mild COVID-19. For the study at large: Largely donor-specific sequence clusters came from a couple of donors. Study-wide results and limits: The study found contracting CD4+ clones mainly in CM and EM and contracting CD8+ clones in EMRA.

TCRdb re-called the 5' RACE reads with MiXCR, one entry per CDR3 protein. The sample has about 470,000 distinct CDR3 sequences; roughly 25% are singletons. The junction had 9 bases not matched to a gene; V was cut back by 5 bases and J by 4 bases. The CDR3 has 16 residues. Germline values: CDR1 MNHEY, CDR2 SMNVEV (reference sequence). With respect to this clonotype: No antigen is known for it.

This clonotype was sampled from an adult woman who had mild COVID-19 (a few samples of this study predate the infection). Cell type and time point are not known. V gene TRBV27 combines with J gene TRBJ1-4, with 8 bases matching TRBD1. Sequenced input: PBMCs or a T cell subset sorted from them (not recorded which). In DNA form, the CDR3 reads TGTGCCAGCAGTCCGACAGGGGCCAGGGTTAATGAAAAACTGTTTTTT. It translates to CASSPTGARVNEKLFF. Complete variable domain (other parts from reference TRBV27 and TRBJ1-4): EAQVTQNPRYLITVTGKKLTVTCSQNMNHEYMSWYRQDPGLGLRQIYYSMNVEVTDKGDVPEGYKVSRKEKRNFPLILESPSPNQTSLYFCASSPTGARVNEKLFFGSGTQLSVL.